This TCR beta chain was sequenced during a study of somatic mutations in cytotoxic T cells in rheumatoid arthritis. For the study at large: Sorting by flow gave nearly 100% purity for some V beta antibody-stained T-cell populations, including V beta1+ cells sequenced for TCRB.

Study outcomes and limitations: The CD8+ clonality of rheumatoid arthritis patients increased with age, whereas that of healthy controls did not. Clonality measured in CD8+ T cells did not differ significantly between rheumatoid arthritis patients and age-matched healthy controls.

Of note for this clone: The antigen remains undetermined.

Profiled with immunoSEQ multiplex PCR; TCRdb holds only in-frame clones, not every one. The repertoire holds roughly 15,000 clones, more than 65% seen once, with around a sixth in the top ten. Looked up from germline, CDR1 is GTSNPN and CDR2 is SVGIG (reference sequence). The junction had 7 bases not matched to a gene; V was cut back by 5 bases and J by 9 bases. The CDR3 is 13 residues long. The chain recombines TRBV30 with TRBJ1-6; 7 nucleotides align to TRBD1. The sample comprised CD8+ T cells sorted from blood. This receptor was identified in an adult with rheumatoid arthritis. CDR3 nucleotide sequence: TGTGCCTGGTTTAGGGGGCATGGTTCACCCCTCCACTTT. Amino acids: CAWFRGHGSPLHF. Filled out from reference TRBV30 and TRBJ1-6, the complete variable domain reads SQTIHQWPATLVQPVGSPLSLECTVEGTSNPNLYWYRQAAGRGLQLLFYSVGIGQISSEVPQNLSASRPQDRQFILSSKKLLLSDSGFYLCAWFRGHGSPLHFGNGTRLTVT.